The sequence of this T cell receptor (beta chain) was determined in a study of blood T cells in healthy people across ages. Whole-study findings and limits: Across samples, TCR beta diversity tracked strongly with naive T cell percentage.

Alongside a J-beta primer mix, a sample-barcoded 5' primer served in a second PCR lasting about 7 to 12 cycles. In TCRdb, the 5' RACE reads were re-called with MiXCR into one record per CDR3 protein. This sample has about 640,000 distinct CDR3 sequences; approximately 50% occur once, and the top ten carry 30% to 40%. Trimming cost V 0 bases and J 0 bases, with 13 bases left between them. The CDR3 is made up of 17 amino acids. This clonotype appeared once. Its target is not known. This TCR derives from a man in his fifties or sixties in good health. Sample: blood. The chain is built from TRBV12-3 or TRBV12-4 and TRBJ2-3; D gene uncertain. The CDR3: CASSLAHFQSSTDTQYF. CDR3 bases: TGTGCCAGCAGTTTAGCCCACTTTCAGTCTAGCACAGATACGCAGTATTTT.